The entry below gives a single T cell receptor beta chain sequence along with its context. Its antigen is still unknown. The germline gives CDR1 SEHNR, CDR2 FQNEAQ (reference sequence). V was trimmed by 5 bases and J by 2 bases, leaving 18 bases between them. The CDR3 runs 16 residues. The PCR made use of 60 Vbeta and 13 Jbeta primers. Assay used: immunoSEQ multiplex PCR; TCRdb lists only in-frame clones, some missing. The data show about 140,000 clones, roughly four fifths seen once. This specimen belongs to a study of cytomegalovirus exposure and HLA in healthy donors. Broader study findings: Roughly uniform sequencing depth across donors was assumed, possibly incorrectly. Some TCR beta chains (roughly 160 of them) were listed as cytomegalovirus-associated. According to a later analysis, donors in an Asian-associated ancestry cluster reportedly had fewer N-insertions than the roughly 670-donor mean. A later look showed TCR association rates differing by HLA locus, highest for DRB1 and lowest for HLA-C.

The chain carries TRBV7-9 and TRBJ1-2; TRBD1 might be the D (6 bases). The sequence was collected from a man in his late teens or twenties in good health and CMV-seropositive. The sequencing sample was made of PBMCs. The CDR3 DNA reads as TGTGCCAGCAGCCCCTTATCAGGGGCTCTAAACTATGGCTACACCTTC. Translated: CASSPLSGALNYGYTF.